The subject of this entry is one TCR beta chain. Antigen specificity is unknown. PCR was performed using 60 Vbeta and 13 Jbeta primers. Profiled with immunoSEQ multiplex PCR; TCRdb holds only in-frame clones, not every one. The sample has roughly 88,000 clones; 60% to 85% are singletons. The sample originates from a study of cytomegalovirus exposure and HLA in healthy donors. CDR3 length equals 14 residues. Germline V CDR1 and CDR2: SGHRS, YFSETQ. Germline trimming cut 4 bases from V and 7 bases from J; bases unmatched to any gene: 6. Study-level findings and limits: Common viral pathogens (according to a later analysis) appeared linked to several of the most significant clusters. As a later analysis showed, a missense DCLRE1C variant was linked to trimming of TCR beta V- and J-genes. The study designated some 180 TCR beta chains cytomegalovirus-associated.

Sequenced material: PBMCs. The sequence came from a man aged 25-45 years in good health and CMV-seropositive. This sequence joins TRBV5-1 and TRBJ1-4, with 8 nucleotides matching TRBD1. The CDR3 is CASSPGQDGEKLFF. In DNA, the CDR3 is TGCGCCAGCAGCCCGGGACAGGATGGTGAAAAACTGTTTTTT.